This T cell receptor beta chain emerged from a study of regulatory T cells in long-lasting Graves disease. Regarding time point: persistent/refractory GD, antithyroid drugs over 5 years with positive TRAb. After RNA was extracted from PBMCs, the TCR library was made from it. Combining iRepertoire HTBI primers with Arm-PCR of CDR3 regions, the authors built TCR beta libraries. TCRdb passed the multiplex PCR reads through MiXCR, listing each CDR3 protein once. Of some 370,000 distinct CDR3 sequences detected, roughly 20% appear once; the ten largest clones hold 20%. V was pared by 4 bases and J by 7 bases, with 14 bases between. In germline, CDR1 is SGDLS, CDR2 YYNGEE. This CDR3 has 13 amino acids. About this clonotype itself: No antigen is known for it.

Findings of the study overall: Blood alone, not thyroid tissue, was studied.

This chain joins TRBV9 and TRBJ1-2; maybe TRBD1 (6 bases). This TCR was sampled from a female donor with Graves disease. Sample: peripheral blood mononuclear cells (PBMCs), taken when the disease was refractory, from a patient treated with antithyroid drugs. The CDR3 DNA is TGTGCCAGCAGCACGGAGGCAGGGGTTGGCTACACCTTC. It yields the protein CASSTEAGVGYTF.